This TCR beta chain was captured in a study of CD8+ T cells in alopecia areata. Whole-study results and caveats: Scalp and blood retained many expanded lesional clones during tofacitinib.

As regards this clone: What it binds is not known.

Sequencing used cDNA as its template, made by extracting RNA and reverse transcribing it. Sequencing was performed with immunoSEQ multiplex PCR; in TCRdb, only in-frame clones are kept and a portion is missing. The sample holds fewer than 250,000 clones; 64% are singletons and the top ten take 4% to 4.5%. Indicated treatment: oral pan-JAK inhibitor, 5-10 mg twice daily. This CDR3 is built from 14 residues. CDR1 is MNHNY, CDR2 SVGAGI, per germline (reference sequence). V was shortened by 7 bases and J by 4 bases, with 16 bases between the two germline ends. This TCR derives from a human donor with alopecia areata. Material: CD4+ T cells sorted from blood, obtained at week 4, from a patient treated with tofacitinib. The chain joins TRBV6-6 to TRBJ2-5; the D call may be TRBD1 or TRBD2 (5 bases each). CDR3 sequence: CASTSLTGRETQYF. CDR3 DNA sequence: TGTGCCAGCACCTCCTTGACGGGGCGAGAGACCCAGTACTTC.